These 20 T cell receptor beta chains were all obtained from the same sample, sequenced in a study of shared clonotypes between healthy human individuals (dated by TCRdb to 2020 to 2021). Libraries were built with the immunoSEQ multiplex PCR assay. TCRdb obtained this table from immuneACCESS and retained in-frame rearrangements with V and J assigned. These tables miss some clones; where compared with another copy, unresolved V genes account for less than half of the shortfall, and the remainder is unexplained. The sample data list 80,000 to 100,000 clones, and 60% to 75% of these were observed just once. The ten largest clones add up to about 50% of the sample. Sample: memory CD8+ T cells sorted from blood. The cell subset or site label, as the study defines it: CD45RO+ cells pooled with CCR7-negative TemRA cells. These receptors were taken from a man aged 25 to 40 in good health.

This clone was picked up a small number of times. This chain links TRBV4-1 with TRBJ2-1, with 10 bases fitting TRBD2. V was clipped by 1 base and J by 1 base; unmatched bases: 7. Germline V lookup: CDR1 MGHRA, CDR2 YSYEKL. The CDR3 is 18 residues long. Here the CDR3 reads CASSQVLAGASSYNEQFF. The CDR3 DNA sequence: TGCGCCAGCAGCCAAGTGCTAGCGGGAGCTTCATCCTACAATGAGCAGTTCTTC.

The chain uses TRBV14 and TRBJ2-5; D is ambiguous. Deletions cut 1 base from V and 7 bases from J, with 7 bases between. In germline, CDR1 is SGHDN, CDR2 FVKESK. The CDR3 is 12 residues long. CDR3: CASSQASVTQYF. The CDR3 DNA follows: TGTGCCAGCAGCCAAGCCTCGGTGACCCAGTACTTC.

The chain is built from TRBV6-1 and TRBJ2-7; 7 positions agree with TRBD1. V shed 1 base, J shed 0 bases, and the junction held 9 bases outside the gene matches. Germline CDR1 reads MNHNS; CDR2 reads SASEGT. The CDR3 is 17 amino acids. The CDR3 coding sequence is TGTGCCAGCAGTGAAGTTCGGTGGGACAGACTCTCCTACGAGCAGTACTTC. Its protein is CASSEVRWDRLSYEQYF.

CDR3 sequence (DNA): TGTGCCAGCAGCCTCGGACAGCCAGGGACCAAAAACATTCAGTACTTC. Translating it yields CASSLGQPGTKNIQYF. The rearrangement joins TRBV5-5 to TRBJ2-4; a possible D gene is TRBD1 (6 bases). The germline V and J ends were trimmed by 4 bases and 2 bases, with 16 bases remaining between them. This CDR3 contains 16 residues. CDR1 SGHKS and CDR2 YYEKEE come from the germline V gene (reference sequence).

This clone came up a few times. This chain joins TRBV19 and TRBJ2-7; possibly TRBD2 for D (6 bases). This CDR3 region has 14 residues. Germline V gene sequence: CDR1 LNHDA, CDR2 SQIVND (reference sequence). Trimming cost V 3 bases and J 2 bases, with 11 bases left between them. CDR3 region: CASSMPSSAYEQYF. The CDR3 coding sequence is TGTGCCAGTAGTATGCCTTCTAGCGCCTACGAGCAGTACTTC.

The chain has TRBV25-1 and TRBJ2-5, with 12 bases matching TRBD1. The CDR3 spans 16 residues. Germline V CDR1 and CDR2: MGHDK, SYGVNS. The trim removed 6 bases at V and 4 bases at J, leaving 9 bases unmatched. CDR3 sequence (DNA): TGTGCCAGCAGCGACCCCGGGACAGGGGGCGTAGAGACCCAGTACTTC. Amino acids: CASSDPGTGGVETQYF.

A remark on this clone: Additional DNA sequences in this sample encode the identical CDR3. The chain has TRBV9 and TRBJ2-2; 7 bases map to TRBD1. Trimming took 8 bases from V and 5 from J; bases not matched to a gene: 9. CDR1 and CDR2 (germline): SGDLS, YYNGEE. The CDR3 is 14 residues long. CDR3 protein: CARRGRRRTGELFF. The CDR3 DNA sequence: TGTGCCAGAAGGGGGCGGCGAAGGACCGGGGAGCTGTTTTTT.

The chain uses TRBV5-1 and TRBJ2-4, with 9 bases identical to TRBD2. The CDR3 runs to 18 residues. Germline CDR1 reads SGHRS; CDR2 reads YFSETQ. J gave up 5 bases and V 3 bases, and 15 bases lay outside the gene matches. CDR3 in amino acids: CASSSTASGTTTENIQYF. As DNA, the CDR3 is TGCGCCAGCAGCTCCACCGCTAGCGGGACTACCACTGAAAACATTCAGTACTTC. The full variable domain, rest sourced from reference TRBV5-1 and TRBJ2-4, is KAGVTQTPRYLIKTRGQQVTLSCSPISGHRSVSWYQQTPGQGLQFLFEYFSETQRNKGNFPGRFSGRQFSNSRSEMNVSTLELGDSALYLCASSSTASGTTTENIQYFGAGTRLSVL.

The sample holds one count of this clone. The chain couples TRBV27 to TRBJ2-7; 8 nucleotides match TRBD2. Germline-derived CDR1 and CDR2 are MNHEY and SMNVEV (reference sequence). This CDR3 spans 16 amino acids. The J segment lost 1 base and the V segment lost 0 bases, leaving 5 bases of the junction unmatched. For the CDR3, the DNA is TGTGCCAGCAGTTTATCGAAAGTAGCGGGGTCCTACGAGCAGTACTTC. Its protein product is CASSLSKVAGSYEQYF.

This chain links TRBV7-9 with TRBJ1-1, with 8 positions matching TRBD1. With 5 bases clipped from V and 4 bases from J, the junction kept 3 bases outside the gene matches. CDR3 length: 13 residues. CDR1 is SEHNR and CDR2 is FQNEAQ in the germline V gene (reference sequence). The CDR3 nucleotides are TGTGCCAGCAGCGGACAGGGCATCACTGAAGCTTTCTTT. Protein product: CASSGQGITEAFF.

J is TRBJ2-5 and V is TRBV7-2; TRBD1 matches 9 bases. CDR3 length: 16 amino acids. With 5 bases clipped from V and 3 bases from J, the junction kept 10 bases outside the gene matches. Per the germline V gene, CDR1 is SGHTA and CDR2 is FQGNSA. DNA of the CDR3: TGTGCCAGCAGCCCCCGGTTTTGGACAGGGGAAGAGACCCAGTACTTC. Its translation: CASSPRFWTGEETQYF.

This chain uses TRBV7-2 with TRBJ2-1; 15 nucleotides agree with TRBD2. The CDR3 consists of 16 residues. J lost 7 bases, V lost 2 bases, and 3 bases had no gene match. Per the germline V gene, CDR1 is SGHTA and CDR2 is FQGNSA. CDR3 sequence: CASSLRGLAGGNEQFF. The CDR3 coding sequence is TGTGCCAGCAGCTTAAGGGGACTAGCGGGAGGTAATGAGCAGTTCTTC.

The V gene is TRBV4-2, the J gene TRBJ2-2; weak D call: TRBD2 (6 bases). V was shortened by 1 base and J by 7 bases, with 7 bases between the two germline ends. CDR3 length: 13 amino acids. Germline CDR1 and CDR2: LGHNA and YNFKEQ. The chain's CDR3 is CASSQGGDGELFF. CDR3 DNA: TGTGCCAGCAGCCAAGGCGGGGACGGGGAGCTGTTTTTT.

The chain couples TRBV7-9 to TRBJ2-4; 12 nucleotides match TRBD2. Germline CDR1 is SEHNR and CDR2 is FQNEAQ (reference sequence). V trimming: 4 bases; J trimming: 7 bases; junction bases outside the gene matches: 5. This CDR3 spans 15 amino acids. In DNA form, the CDR3 reads TGTGCCAGCAGCTCCTCTAGCGGGAGGGGGAACATTCAGTACTTC. Residues: CASSSSSGRGNIQYF.

J is TRBJ2-3 and V is TRBV6-4, with 7 nucleotides matching TRBD2. There are 16 residues in the CDR3. Trimming at V came to 0 bases and at J to 1 base, leaving 4 bases not matched to a gene. The germline gives CDR1 MRHNA, CDR2 SNTAGT. The CDR3 region has the DNA TGTGCCAGCAGTGACTCCGGCGGGAGCGGCACAGATACGCAGTATTTT. Translating gives CASSDSGGSGTDTQYF.

This clone was observed a few times. The rearrangement uses TRBV6-1 and TRBJ2-7; D unclear. The V and J ends lost 2 bases and 2 bases respectively, with 10 bases between them. Per germline, CDR1 MNHNS and CDR2 SASEGT. CDR3 length: 14 residues. Here the CDR3 DNA reads TGTGCCAGCAGTGAAAACCTGGGAACCTACGAGCAGTACTTC. This encodes CASSENLGTYEQYF.

This chain uses TRBV5-5 with TRBJ1-2; no clear D gene. Germline lookup yields CDR1 SGHKS and CDR2 YYEKEE (reference sequence). V lost 4 bases to trimming and J lost 3 bases, with 13 bases between them. The CDR3 is 14 amino acids. CDR3 region: CASSPVARDYGYTF. CDR3 in DNA: TGTGCCAGCAGCCCTGTCGCCCGGGACTATGGCTACACCTTC.

The gene calls are TRBV27 and TRBJ2-1, with 8 bases that match TRBD1. V was clipped by 5 bases and J by 7 bases; unmatched bases: 7. This CDR3 has 14 amino acids. Germline CDR1 reads MNHEY; CDR2 reads SMNVEV (reference sequence). The CDR3 bases are TGTGCCAGCAGTATACTCACAGGGGGAAATGAGCAGTTCTTC. It yields the protein CASSILTGGNEQFF.

The table lists this clone with a few counts. This chain connects TRBV7-2 to TRBJ2-5; D may be TRBD2 (6 bases). V shed 5 bases and J shed 5 bases, with 18 bases lying between them. This CDR3 is built from 15 residues. CDR1 is SGHTA and CDR2 is FQGNSA in the germline V gene. CDR3 sequence: CASSPKKGGMETQYF. CDR3 DNA sequence: TGTGCCAGCAGCCCCAAAAAGGGAGGTATGGAGACCCAGTACTTC. Full variable domain (outside the CDR3, taken from reference TRBV7-2 and TRBJ2-5): GAGVSQSPSNKVTEKGKDVELRCDPISGHTALYWYRQSLGQGLEFLIYFQGNSAPDKSGLPSDRFSAERTGGSVSTLTIQRTQQEDSAVYLCASSPKKGGMETQYFGPGTRLLVL.

The chain uses TRBV5-1 and TRBJ2-3, with TRBD2 matching 7 bases. Per the germline V gene, CDR1 is SGHRS and CDR2 is YFSETQ. CDR3 size: 13 residues. The junction had 5 bases not matched to a gene; V was cut back by 4 bases and J by 6 bases. The CDR3 bases are TGCGCCAGCAGCCTGATCGGGGGGGATACGCAGTATTTT. Its protein is CASSLIGGDTQYF.